This T cell receptor (beta chain) was recovered during a study of blood T cell repertoires in COVID-19. Study-wide background: Italy, Spain and the United States were the sources of the convalescent and acute COVID-19 samples. Sources were T cells, B-cell-depleted T cells, or PBMCs; the material itself was cDNA or gDNA.

Recovered status in Cohort 3 required two negative PCRs, clearance, or symptom resolution. The CDR3 is 15 residues long. The V and J ends lost 4 bases and 2 bases respectively, with 12 bases between them. Germline CDR1 reads ENHRY; CDR2 reads SYGVKD. In the original analysis: Nucleated cell counts were estimated from reference gene primer amplification. Measured with immunoSEQ multiplex PCR; TCRdb has only the in-frame clones, and not every one. That table gives V, J and clone size, and the DNA gave D and trimming. This sample has around 150,000 clones; around 81% occur once, and the top ten carry around 6%.

The material sequenced was PBMCs or T cells enriched from blood (not recorded which). The sequence came from a man aged 35 to 55 who had recovered from COVID-19. The rearrangement uses TRBV10-3 and TRBJ1-5; D might be TRBD1 (6 bases). The CDR3 DNA reads TGTGCCATCAGTGTAGGGGGGGGCGGCAATCAGCCCCAGCATTTT. Amino acids: CAISVGGGGNQPQHF.